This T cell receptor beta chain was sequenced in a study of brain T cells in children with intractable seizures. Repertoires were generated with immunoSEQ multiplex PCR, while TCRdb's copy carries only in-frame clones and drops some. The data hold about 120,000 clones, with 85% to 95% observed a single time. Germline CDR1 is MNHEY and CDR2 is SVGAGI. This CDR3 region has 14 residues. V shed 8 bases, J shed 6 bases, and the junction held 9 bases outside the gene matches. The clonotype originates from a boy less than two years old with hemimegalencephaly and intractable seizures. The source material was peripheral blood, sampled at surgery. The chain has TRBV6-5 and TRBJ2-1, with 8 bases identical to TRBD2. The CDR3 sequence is CASRQREYGNEQFF. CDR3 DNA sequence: TGTGCCAGCCGACAGCGGGAGTACGGCAATGAGCAGTTCTTC.